The source of this T cell receptor beta chain is a study of CD8 T cells in ankylosing spondylitis. Study observations and caveats: Characteristic, it appeared, of ankylosing spondylitis blood was a TCR beta motif of fewer than 10 highly homologous variants.

A word on this clonotype: Its antigen is not known.

One entry per CDR3 protein results from TCRdb running MiXCR on the 5' RACE reads. The sample has under 250,000 distinct CDR3 sequences; 5.5% to 7.5% are singletons. V was clipped by 4 bases and J by 3 bases, with 12 bases between them. CDR1 is SGHRS and CDR2 is YFSETQ in the germline V gene. The length of the CDR3 is 14 residues. The sequenced sample was blood, either unsorted or a sorted T cell fraction (not recorded which). The V gene is TRBV5-1, the J gene TRBJ2-3; tentative D call: TRBD2 (5 bases). The source is a male donor with ankylosing spondylitis. CDR3 sequence (DNA): TGCGCCAGCAGCGAGGGAGTCAATACAGATACGCAGTATTTT. It is translated as CASSEGVNTDTQYF.